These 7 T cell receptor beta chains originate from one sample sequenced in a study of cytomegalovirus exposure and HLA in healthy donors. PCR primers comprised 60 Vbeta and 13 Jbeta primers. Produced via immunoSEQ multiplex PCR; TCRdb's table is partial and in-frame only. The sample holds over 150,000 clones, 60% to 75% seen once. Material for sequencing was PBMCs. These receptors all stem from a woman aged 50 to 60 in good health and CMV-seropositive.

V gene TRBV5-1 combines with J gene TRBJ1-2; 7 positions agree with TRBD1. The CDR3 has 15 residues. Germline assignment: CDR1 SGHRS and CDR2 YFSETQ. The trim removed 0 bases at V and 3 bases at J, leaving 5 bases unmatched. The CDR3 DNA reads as TGCGCCAGCAGCTTGGACGGGACAGTTCACTATGGCTACACCTTC. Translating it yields CASSLDGTVHYGYTF.

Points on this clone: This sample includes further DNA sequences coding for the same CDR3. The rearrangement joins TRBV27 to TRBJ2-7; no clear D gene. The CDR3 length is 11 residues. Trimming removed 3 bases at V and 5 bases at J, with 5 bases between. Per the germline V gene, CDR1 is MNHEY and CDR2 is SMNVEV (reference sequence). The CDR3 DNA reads TGTGCCAGCAGTTTTCGGGACGAGCAGTACTTC. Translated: CASSFRDEQYF.

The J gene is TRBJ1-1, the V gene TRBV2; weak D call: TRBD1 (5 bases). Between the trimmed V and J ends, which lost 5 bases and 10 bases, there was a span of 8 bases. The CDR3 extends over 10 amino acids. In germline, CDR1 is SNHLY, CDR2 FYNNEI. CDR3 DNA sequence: TGTGCCAGCAGTCAGGGAAGAGCTTTCTTT. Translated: CASSQGRAFF.

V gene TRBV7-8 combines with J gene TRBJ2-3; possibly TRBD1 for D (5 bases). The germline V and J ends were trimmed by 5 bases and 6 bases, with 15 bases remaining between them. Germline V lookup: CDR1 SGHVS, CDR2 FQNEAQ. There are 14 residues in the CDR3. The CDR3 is CASSPLTAQDTQYF. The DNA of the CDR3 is TGTGCCAGCAGCCCTTTGACAGCCCAGGATACGCAGTATTTT.

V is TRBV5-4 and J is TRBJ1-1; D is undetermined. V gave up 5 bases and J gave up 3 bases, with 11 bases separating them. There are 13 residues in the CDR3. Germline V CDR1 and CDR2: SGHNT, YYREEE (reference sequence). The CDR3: CASSYASDTEAFF. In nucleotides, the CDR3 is TGTGCCAGCAGTTATGCTTCGGACACTGAAGCTTTCTTT.

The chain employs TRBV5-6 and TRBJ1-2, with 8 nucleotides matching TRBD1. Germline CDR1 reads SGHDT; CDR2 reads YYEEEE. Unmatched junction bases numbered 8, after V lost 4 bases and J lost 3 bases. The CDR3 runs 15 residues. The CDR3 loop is CASSPGTGAYYGYTF. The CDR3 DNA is TGTGCCAGCAGCCCGGGGACAGGCGCCTACTATGGCTACACCTTC. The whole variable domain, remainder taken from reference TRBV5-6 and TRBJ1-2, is DAGVTQSPTHLIKTRGQQVTLRCSPKSGHDTVSWYQQALGQGPQFIFQYYEEEERQRGNFPDRFSGHQFPNYSSELNVNALLLGDSALYLCASSPGTGAYYGYTFGSGTRLTVV.

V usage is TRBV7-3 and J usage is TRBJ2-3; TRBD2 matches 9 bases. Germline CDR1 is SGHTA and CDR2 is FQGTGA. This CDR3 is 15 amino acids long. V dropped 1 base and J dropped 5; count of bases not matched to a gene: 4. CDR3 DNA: TGTGCCAGCAGCTTAAGGCGGGGGGGATTAGATACGCAGTATTTT. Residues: CASSLRRGGLDTQYF.